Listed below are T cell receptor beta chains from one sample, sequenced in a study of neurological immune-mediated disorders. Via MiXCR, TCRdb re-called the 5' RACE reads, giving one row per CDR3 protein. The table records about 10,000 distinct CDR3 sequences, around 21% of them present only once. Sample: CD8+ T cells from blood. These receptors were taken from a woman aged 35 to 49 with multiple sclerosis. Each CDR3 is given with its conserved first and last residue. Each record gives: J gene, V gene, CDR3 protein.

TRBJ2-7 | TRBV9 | CASSEGTGSSYEQYF
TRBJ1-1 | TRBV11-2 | CASSLEWGARNTEAFF
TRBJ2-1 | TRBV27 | CASSPAWGGYNEQFF
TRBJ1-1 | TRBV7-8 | CATSGLKNTEAFF
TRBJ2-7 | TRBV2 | CASSDESGLTDTYEQYF
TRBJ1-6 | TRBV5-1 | CASSLALGWGQGGSPLHF
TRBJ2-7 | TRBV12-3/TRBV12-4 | CASSPGTVSYEQYF
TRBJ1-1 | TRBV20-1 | CSAWDSQAFF
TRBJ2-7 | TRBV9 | CASSVGVWSDEQYF
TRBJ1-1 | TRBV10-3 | CAISESSALNTEAFF
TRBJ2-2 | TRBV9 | CASSVSGGNTGELFF
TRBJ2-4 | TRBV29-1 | CSVFRDGNIQYF
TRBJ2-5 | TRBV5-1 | CASSLRTGTEETQYF
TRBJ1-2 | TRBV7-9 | CASSLYLAERRYGYTF
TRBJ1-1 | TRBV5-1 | CASSPDIFRQSMNTEAFF
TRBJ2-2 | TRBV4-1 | CASSPSGGDTGELFF
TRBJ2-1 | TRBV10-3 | CAISVGGVTPYNEQFF
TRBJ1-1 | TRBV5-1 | CASSLVGAFEAFF
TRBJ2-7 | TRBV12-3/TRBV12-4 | CASSHPPGIEQYF
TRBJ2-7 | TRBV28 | CASISGTGLYEQYF
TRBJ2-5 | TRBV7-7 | CASSWTSGGRETQYF
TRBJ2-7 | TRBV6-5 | CASSYREFYEQYF
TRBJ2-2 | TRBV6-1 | CASLGGTGELFF
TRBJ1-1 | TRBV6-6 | CATWTGEDSNTEAFF
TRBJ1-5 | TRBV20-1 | CSPQEFRWFQIIQPQHF
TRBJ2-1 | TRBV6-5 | CASGGRSYNEQFF
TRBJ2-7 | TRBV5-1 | CASSGKFGTKSYEQYF
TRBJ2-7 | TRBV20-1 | CSARDWESSYEQYF
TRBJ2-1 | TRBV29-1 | CSVEDITLVQFF
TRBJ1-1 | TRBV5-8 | CASSLGQSLGAFF
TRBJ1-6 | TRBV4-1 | CASSPSSLRIANSPLHF
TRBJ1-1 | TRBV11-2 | CASGYFGPMNTEAFF